These 7 T cell receptor beta chains were sequenced from one sample in a study of T cells in Graves' hyperthyroidism and ophthalmopathy. Amplification of TCR beta CDR3 regions was performed using RNA transcripts as template. During a first-round RT-PCR of the TCR CDR3, the HTBI primer set was used. TCRdb used MiXCR to reprocess the multiplex PCR reads, holding one entry per CDR3 protein. The sample has around 520,000 distinct CDR3 sequences; approximately 25% are singletons. Sample: blood. Every receptor here comes from a woman in her 30s with Graves' ophthalmopathy.

This clonotype was detected many times. V usage is TRBV9 and J usage is TRBJ1-2; TRBD1 might be the D (6 bases). Trimming removed 5 bases from V and 4 bases from J, with 15 bases in between. Germline V gene lookup returns CDR1 SGDLS and CDR2 YYNGEE. The CDR3 is 14 residues long. CDR3 in DNA: TGTGCCAGCAGTCCCTTGGGGGCGGGCTATGGCTACACCTTC. Its translation is CASSPLGAGYGYTF. Filled out from reference TRBV9 and TRBJ1-2, the complete variable domain reads DSGVTQTPKHLITATGQRVTLRCSPRSGDLSVYWYQQSLDQGLQFLIQYYNGEERAKGNILERFSAQQFPDLHSELNLSSLELGDSALYFCASSPLGAGYGYTFGSGTRLTVV.

The J gene is TRBJ2-7, the V gene TRBV28; D call uncertain. CDR3 length: 12 amino acids. The ends were cut back, 11 bases at V and 7 bases at J, with 18 bases in the middle. In germline, CDR1 is MDHEN, CDR2 SYDVKM. The DNA of the CDR3 is TGTGCCCGGTACATTAAGGGCAATGAGCAGTACTTC. Its translation is CARYIKGNEQYF.

This clonotype was counted at least ten times. The rearrangement links TRBV11-2 to TRBJ2-2; no clear D gene. Between the trimmed V and J ends, which lost 5 bases and 2 bases, there was a span of 18 bases. From germline, CDR1 is SGHAT and CDR2 FQNNGV. The CDR3 contains 17 residues. This CDR3 is CASSPQASFINTGELFF. The CDR3 DNA sequence: TGTGCCAGCAGCCCCCAGGCCAGCTTCATTAACACCGGGGAGCTGTTTTTT.

This clonotype appeared many times. The chain carries TRBV6-1 and TRBJ1-2, with a tentative D call TRBD1 (6 bases). CDR3 length: 14 amino acids. CDR1 is MNHNS and CDR2 is SASEGT in the germline V gene. Trimming took 5 bases from V and 4 from J, leaving 14 bases between them. This chain's CDR3 is CASSSQGSFYGYTF. As DNA, the CDR3 is TGTGCCAGCAGTAGTCAGGGGAGTTTCTATGGCTACACCTTC.

There are many counts of this clonotype. The V call is TRBV12-3 or TRBV12-4, the J call TRBJ2-5; D may correspond to TRBD1 or TRBD2 (7 bases each). The CDR3 is 18 amino acids. Deletions cut 5 bases from V and 5 bases from J, with 27 bases between. The CDR3 bases are TGTGCCAGCAGTCAAAGGGGGCGCGCGGGGGCCCTTCAGGAGACCCAGTACTTC. Residues: CASSQRGRAGALQETQYF.

In this sample, this clonotype turned up a few times. The V and J genes are TRBV9 and TRBJ2-5; D is unclear. Germline loops: CDR1 SGDLS, CDR2 YYNGEE. The CDR3 has 14 amino acids. V dropped 4 bases and J dropped 5 bases, with 15 bases sitting between them. The CDR3 protein is CASSPGGVAETQYF. The CDR3 bases are TGTGCCAGCAGCCCGGGTGGGGTCGCGGAGACCCAGTACTTC.

In its sample, this clonotype was seen many times. V gene TRBV6-4 combines with J gene TRBJ1-1; 9 bases are a match to TRBD1. The trim removed 6 bases at V and 0 bases at J, leaving 11 bases unmatched. Germline V gene data show CDR1 as MRHNA and CDR2 as SNTAGT. There are 17 residues in the CDR3. CDR3 sequence reads: CASSRDRVVGMNTEAFF. CDR3 coding DNA: TGTGCCAGCAGCCGGGACAGGGTCGTTGGGATGAACACTGAAGCTTTCTTT.